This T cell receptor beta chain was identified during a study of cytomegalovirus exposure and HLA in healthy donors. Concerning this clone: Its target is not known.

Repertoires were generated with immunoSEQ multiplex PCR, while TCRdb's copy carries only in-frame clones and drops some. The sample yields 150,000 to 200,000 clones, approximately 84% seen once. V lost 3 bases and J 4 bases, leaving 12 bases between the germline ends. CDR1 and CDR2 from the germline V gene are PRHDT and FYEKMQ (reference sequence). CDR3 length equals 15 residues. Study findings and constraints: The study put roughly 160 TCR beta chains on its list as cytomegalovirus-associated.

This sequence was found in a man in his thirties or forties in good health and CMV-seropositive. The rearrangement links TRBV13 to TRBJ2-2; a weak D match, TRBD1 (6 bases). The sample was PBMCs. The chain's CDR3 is CASSLRGHVTGELFF. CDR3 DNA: TGTGCCAGCAGCTTGAGGGGACACGTCACCGGGGAGCTGTTTTTT.